Listed here is a single T cell receptor beta chain. Its antigen is not identified. Time point noted: new active TB diagnosis, blood taken before or within 7 days of starting treatment. This sample is part of a study of T cells in tuberculosis. As for the study in general: IGRA-negative adolescents, IGRA-positive adolescents with latent tuberculosis and adults with active tuberculosis formed this South African cohort.

Study-wide points: Active tuberculosis TCR-alpha repertoires lay closer to GMM-specific TCRs than IGRA-negative controls, suggesting clonal expansion. Cases with active tuberculosis were adults, while controls were adolescents. The TCR-beta difference was not significant; alpha differences partly reflected length.

Germline CDR1 is WSHSY and CDR2 is SAAADI. The CDR3 loop spans 18 amino acids. Trimming stripped 6 bases from V and 3 bases from J, with 21 bases between. Measured with immunoSEQ multiplex PCR; TCRdb has only the in-frame clones, and not every one. Of 22,000 or so clones listed, around 82% are singletons. The source was PBMCs, collected at tuberculosis diagnosis. This TCR came from an adult with tuberculosis. The chain combines TRBV10-2 with TRBJ1-6; tentatively, D is TRBD1 (6 bases). CDR3 sequence reads: CASRPVQGQVLYNSPLHF. The CDR3 DNA follows: TGCGCCAGCAGACCCGTTCAGGGGCAAGTACTCTATAATTCACCCCTCCACTTT.